The rows below give T cell receptor beta chains drawn from one sample of a study of neurological immune-mediated disorders. Each CDR3 protein is one row after TCRdb ran MiXCR on the 5' RACE reads. The data contain about 45,000 distinct CDR3 sequences, approximately 13% of them singletons. The sequenced sample consisted of PBMCs. Source of these receptors: a man under 40 in good health. Both conserved end residues are part of each CDR3. D genes are given only for firm matches. The size entry is marked missing in some rows and otherwise reads once, few, many or a size class.

TRBJ2-4 | TRBD2 | . | TRBV5-1 | 18 | CASSLEIAGGTTKNIQYF | TGCGCCAGCAGCTTGGAAATAGCGGGAGGAACCACCAAAAACATTCAGTACTTC
TRBJ2-7 | TRBD2 | . | TRBV7-9 | 17 | CASSSRGLAGSAREQYF | TGTGCCAGCAGCTCAAGAGGACTAGCGGGCTCCGCTAGGGAGCAGTACTTC
TRBJ2-3 | TRBD1 | many | TRBV11-1 | 19 | CASSLPRRTGGDGTDTQYF | TGTGCCAGCAGCTTACCGCGACGGACAGGGGGCGATGGGACAGATACGCAGTATTTT
TRBJ1-2 | . | many | TRBV28 | 13 | CASSWGGNYGYTF | TGTGCCAGCAGTTGGGGGGGGAACTATGGCTACACCTTC
TRBJ2-7 | . | many | TRBV20-1 | 14 | CSAGSPLAPYEQYF | TGCAGTGCCGGTAGCCCCCTGGCCCCCTACGAGCAGTACTTC
TRBJ2-6 | . | many | TRBV15 | 16 | CATSRDTGSGANVLTF | TGTGCCACCAGCAGAGATACGGGTTCTGGGGCCAACGTCCTGACTTTC
TRBJ2-5 | TRBD1 | many | TRBV20-1 | 13 | CSAIRTGRETQYF | TGCAGTGCTATACGGACAGGTCGGGAGACCCAGTACTTC
TRBJ2-3 | . | . | TRBV5-5 | 15 | CANKWSRRPGDTQYF | TGTGCCAACAAATGGTCGAGGCGGCCGGGAGATACGCAGTATTTC
TRBJ2-7 | TRBD2 | . | TRBV20-1 | 14 | CSARGTSGSYEQYF | TGCAGTGCTAGAGGGACTAGCGGCTCCTACGAGCAGTACTTC
TRBJ1-2 | . | many | TRBV28 | 15 | CASSLGGQGLIRYTF | TGTGCCAGCAGTTTAGGTGGGCAGGGGCTCATTCGCTACACCTTC
TRBJ1-4 | . | many | TRBV20-1 | 14 | CSASPSRGDEKLFF | TGCAGTGCCAGCCCTTCTAGGGGAGATGAAAAACTGTTTTTT
TRBJ2-7 | TRBD1 | many | TRBV6-6 | 15 | CASSYGTGISYEQYF | TGTGCCAGCAGTTACGGGACAGGGATTTCCTACGAGCAGTACTTC
TRBJ2-7 | TRBD2 | many | TRBV5-1 | 16 | CASSHRTSGTGGEQYF | TGCGCCAGCAGCCACCGGACTAGCGGGACCGGGGGGGAGCAGTACTTC
TRBJ2-7 | . | many | TRBV5-6 | 14 | CASSLAVKTYEQYF | TGTGCCAGCAGCTTGGCGGTTAAAACCTACGAGCAGTACTTC
TRBJ2-7 | TRBD2 | . | TRBV5-1 | 15 | CASSDGTSEAYEQYF | TGCGCCAGCAGCGACGGGACTAGCGAGGCCTACGAGCAGTACTTC
TRBJ1-1 | . | . | TRBV12-3/TRBV12-4 | 13 | CASSLGPSTEAFF | TGTGCCAGCAGCCTCGGGCCCAGCACTGAAGCTTTCTTT
TRBJ1-2 | . | many | TRBV28 | 13 | CASSQSDISGYTF | TGTGCCAGCAGCCAATCGGACATTAGTGGCTACACCTTC
TRBJ2-6 | . | many | TRBV5-6 | 15 | CASSSGWTGANVLTF | TGTGCCAGCAGTTCTGGGTGGACTGGGGCCAACGTCCTGACTTTC
TRBJ2-3 | TRBD2 | many | TRBV15 | 15 | CATSSAGDYTDTQYF | TGTGCCACCAGCTCTGCGGGAGACTACACAGATACGCAGTATTTT
TRBJ1-1 | . | many | TRBV5-5 | 16 | CASSLAWVGTNTEAFF | TGTGCCAGCAGCTTGGCGTGGGTGGGAACGAACACTGAAGCTTTCTTT
TRBJ2-7 | . | few | TRBV10-3 | 14 | CAISVPAASYEQYF | TGTGCCATCAGTGTGCCGGCTGCTAGCTACGAGCAGTACTTC
TRBJ2-1 | TRBD1 | . | TRBV6-1 | 12 | CASRGQGTEQFF | TGTGCCAGCAGGGGACAGGGTACTGAGCAGTTCTTC
TRBJ2-5 | TRBD2 | few | TRBV20-1 | 16 | CSASSMTSALAETQYF | TGCAGTGCTAGCTCCATGACTAGCGCCCTCGCAGAGACCCAGTACTTC
TRBJ2-7 | . | many | TRBV27 | 16 | CASSHTSPGGSYEQYF | TGTGCCAGCAGCCACACGTCTCCCGGGGGTTCCTACGAGCAGTACTTC
TRBJ2-3 | . | many | TRBV6-4 | 15 | CASSVSSYSTDTQYF | TGTGCCAGCAGTGTCTCTAGCTACAGCACAGATACGCAGTATTTT
TRBJ2-3 | TRBD2 | many | TRBV20-1 | 17 | CSARDSIAGGRTDTQYF | TGCAGTGCTAGAGATTCAATAGCGGGAGGTCGAACAGATACGCAGTATTTT
TRBJ2-7 | . | once | TRBV5-1 | 15 | CASSLEGGNSYEQYF | TGCGCCAGCAGCTTGGAGGGGGGGAACTCCTACGAGCAGTACTTC
TRBJ2-1 | TRBD2 | many | TRBV7-3 | 17 | CASSLLAGGSFKNEQFF | TGTGCCAGCAGCTTACTTGCGGGGGGTTCTTTTAAGAATGAGCAGTTCTTC
TRBJ1-2 | TRBD1 | many | TRBV28 | 14 | CASRWKGTGEGYTF | TGTGCCAGCAGGTGGAAAGGGACAGGGGAAGGCTACACCTTC
TRBJ2-7 | TRBD1 | many | TRBV25-1 | 12 | CASNRGSYEQYF | TGTGCCAGCAACAGGGGCTCCTACGAGCAGTACTTC
TRBJ2-3 | . | many | TRBV5-1 | 15 | CASSLGGLQTDTQYF | TGCGCCAGCAGCTTGGGAGGGCTTCAGACAGATACGCAGTATTTT
TRBJ2-5 | . | many | TRBV10-3 | 13 | CAITSRDKETQYF | TGTGCCATCACCTCACGGGACAAAGAGACCCAGTACTTC
TRBJ1-2 | TRBD1 | many | TRBV11-2 | 14 | CASSFTGAFYGYTF | TGTGCCAGCAGCTTTACAGGGGCCTTCTATGGCTACACCTTC
TRBJ2-3 | . | many | TRBV20-1 | 17 | CSARDRGVASGTDTQYF | TGCAGTGCTAGAGACAGGGGGGTGGCTAGCGGCACAGATACGCAGTATTTT
TRBJ2-5 | TRBD2 | many | TRBV20-1 | 13 | CSARGTSVETQYF | TGCAGTGCTAGAGGTACTAGCGTGGAGACCCAGTACTTC
TRBJ2-1 | TRBD2 | many | TRBV4-1 | 15 | CASSLRTSSYNEQFF | TGCGCCAGCAGCCTCCGGACTAGCTCCTACAATGAGCAGTTCTTC
TRBJ2-3 | . | . | TRBV9 | 13 | CASSGGTLDTQYF | TGTGCCAGTAGCGGTGGGACATTGGATACGCAGTATTTT
TRBJ1-5 | . | many | TRBV28 | 15 | CASRPGTAGFQPQHF | TGTGCCAGCAGACCCGGGACGGCGGGATTTCAGCCCCAGCATTTT
TRBJ2-5 | . | many | TRBV28 | 17 | CASSLGYQHEPAETQYF | TGTGCCAGCAGTCTTGGTTACCAACACGAACCCGCCGAGACCCAGTACTTC
TRBJ1-1 | TRBD1 | many | TRBV5-1 | 15 | CASSLGGQGNTEAFF | TGCGCCAGCAGCTTAGGAGGACAGGGTAACACTGAAGCTTTCTTT
TRBJ2-7 | . | many | TRBV20-1 | 13 | CRVSVLVADEQYF | TGCAGGGTATCGGTGTTAGTGGCCGACGAGCAGTACTTC
TRBJ2-1 | TRBD1 | few | TRBV7-2 | 14 | CASSLRAGGDEQFF | TGTGCCAGCAGCTTACGAGCAGGGGGCGATGAGCAGTTCTTC
TRBJ2-5 | TRBD2 | many | TRBV10-3 | 17 | CAISAITTSGIQETQYF | TGTGCCATCAGTGCTATAACGACTAGCGGAATCCAAGAGACCCAGTACTTC
TRBJ1-1 | . | many | TRBV29-1 | 12 | CSVDEGGTEAFF | TGCAGCGTTGATGAGGGAGGGACTGAAGCTTTCTTT
TRBJ2-2 | . | many | TRBV10-3 | 15 | CAIGGGPGYTGELFF | TGTGCCATCGGAGGGGGACCGGGATACACCGGGGAGCTGTTTTTT
TRBJ2-1 | . | many | TRBV5-1 | 14 | CASSLGGSHNEQFF | TGCGCCAGCAGCTTGGGAGGGAGCCACAATGAGCAGTTCTTC